This TCR beta chain was identified in a study of blood T cell repertoires in COVID-19. The overall study: The samples span acute and convalescent COVID-19 from the United States, Italy and Spain.

Original methodology: Amplifying reference gene primers gave estimates of nucleated cell counts. This table comes from immunoSEQ multiplex PCR, and its TCRdb copy is limited to in-frame clones, with some not included. The DNA was the basis for D and trimming; V, J and clone size are from that table. The sample lists 150,000 to 190,000 clones; 70% to 90% were seen once. Sequencing was performed on peripheral blood. This clonotype originated in an older woman with COVID-19, enrolled during active disease.

CDR3 residues: CASRRDRTSNQPQHF. The CDR3, as DNA: TGTGCCAGCAGGAGAGACAGAACTAGCAATCAGCCCCAGCATTTT. This chain connects TRBV6-6 to TRBJ1-5, with D tentatively TRBD1 (5 bases). The CDR3 is made up of 15 amino acids. Germline V CDR1 and CDR2: MNHNY, SVGAGI (reference sequence). Between the trimmed V and J ends, which lost 6 bases and 0 bases, there was a span of 12 bases.